One sample yielded the 26 T cell receptor beta chains listed below, sequenced in a study of T cells after yellow fever vaccination. One entry per CDR3 protein, called by TCRdb with MiXCR from the 5' RACE reads. The sample has 170,000 or so distinct CDR3 sequences, about 6% seen once. This sample comprised CD4+ T cells sorted from PBMCs, obtained on the day of the first yellow fever vaccination. Receptor source: a man between 18 and 29 years old who received the YFV17D yellow fever vaccine.

This clonotype was seen repeatedly, ten times or more. V gene TRBV25-1 combines with J gene TRBJ2-3; the D gene is possibly TRBD2 (6 bases). The length of the CDR3 is 13 residues. The ends were cut back, 3 bases at V and 10 bases at J, with 14 bases in the middle. The V gene's germline CDR1 is MGHDK and CDR2 SYGVNS. The CDR3 is CASSETTPGAQYF. The CDR3 nucleotides are TGTGCCAGCAGTGAGACTACTCCGGGGGCGCAGTATTTT.

This clonotype was counted at least ten times. This chain uses TRBV5-1 with TRBJ2-3, with D perhaps matching TRBD1 (5 bases). The CDR3 contains 13 residues. CDR1 and CDR2 (germline): SGHRS, YFSETQ. The ends were cut back, 4 bases at V and 5 bases at J, with 11 bases in the middle. The CDR3 loop is CASSSLTEDTQYF. In DNA form, the CDR3 reads TGCGCCAGCAGCAGCCTGACAGAAGATACGCAGTATTTT.

This clonotype was seen only a few times. The chain has TRBV24-1 and TRBJ2-2; 8 nucleotides align to TRBD1. This CDR3 spans 15 amino acids. Germline V gene lookup returns CDR1 KGHDR and CDR2 SFDVKD. The J segment lost 6 bases and the V segment lost 3 bases, leaving 5 bases of the junction unmatched. DNA of the CDR3: TGTGCCACCAGTGATCCAGGGGGCAGGGCCGGGGAGCTGTTTTTT. Translation gives CATSDPGGRAGELFF.

This clonotype was recorded many times. The chain links TRBV7-3 to TRBJ2-2; D is possibly TRBD2 (5 bases). Trimming removed 7 bases from V and 8 bases from J, with 14 bases in between. Germline CDR1 SGHTA, CDR2 FQGTGA. The CDR3 totals 13 residues. The CDR3 DNA reads TGTGCCAGCACCGAACCCGGGAAAGGGGAGCTGTTTTTT. Protein product: CASTEPGKGELFF.

This clonotype was detected many times. The V and J genes are TRBV12-3 or TRBV12-4 and TRBJ2-1; TRBD2 matches at 12 bases. The CDR3 loop spans 17 amino acids. V gave up 3 bases and J gave up 5 bases; unmatched junction bases: 8. In nucleotides, the CDR3 is TGTGCCAGCAGTTTTTGGCCTAGCGGGGGGGCCAACAATGAGCAGTTCTTC. The encoded protein is CASSFWPSGGANNEQFF.

This clonotype was seen many times. The chain recombines TRBV29-1 with TRBJ1-2; TRBD1 agrees at 8 bases. The CDR3 spans 14 residues. V was clipped by 1 base and J by 3 bases; unmatched bases: 4. Looked up from germline, CDR1 is SQVTM and CDR2 is ANQGSEA. CDR3 residues: CSVEGPGGDYGYTF. CDR3 sequence (DNA): TGCAGCGTTGAAGGCCCAGGGGGCGACTATGGCTACACCTTC. The whole variable domain, filled in from reference TRBV29-1 and TRBJ1-2, reads SAVISQKPSRDICQRGTSLTIQCQVDSQVTMMFWYRQQPGQSLTLIATANQGSEATYESGFVIDKFPISRPNLTFSTLTVSNMSPEDSSIYLCSVEGPGGDYGYTFGSGTRLTVV.

This clonotype was observed a few times. V gene TRBV10-3 combines with J gene TRBJ2-2, with TRBD1 matching 7 bases. The CDR3 is 15 residues long. With 10 bases clipped from V and 6 bases from J, the junction kept 14 bases outside the gene matches. Per germline, CDR1 ENHRY and CDR2 SYGVKD. The CDR3 loop is CATHPRQGSAGELFF. For the CDR3, the DNA is TGTGCCACCCACCCCAGACAGGGTAGTGCCGGGGAGCTGTTTTTT.

Ten or more counts support this clonotype. J is TRBJ1-5 and V is TRBV20-1; D ambiguous. The CDR3 totals 12 residues. Trimming pared 2 bases from V and 6 bases from J, leaving 8 bases between. Germline CDR1 reads DFQATT; CDR2 reads SNEGSKA (reference sequence). The CDR3 DNA is TGCAGTGCTAGATTCGGGGTTCAGCCCCAGCATTTT. It yields the protein CSARFGVQPQHF.

This clonotype has just a few counts. V gene TRBV20-1 combines with J gene TRBJ2-7; perhaps TRBD1 as D (6 bases). Germline CDR1 DFQATT, CDR2 SNEGSKA (reference sequence). The CDR3 covers 13 residues. V was trimmed by 2 bases and J by 6 bases, leaving 14 bases between them. The CDR3 bases are TGCAGTGCTAGAAGCACAGGGTTTTCCGAGCAGTACGTC. Residues: CSARSTGFSEQYV.

This clonotype was found many times. This sequence joins TRBV2 and TRBJ2-5; D gene ambiguous. V lost 2 bases and J lost 5, with 6 bases in between. Germline CDR1 is SNHLY and CDR2 is FYNNEI. The CDR3 runs 12 residues. CDR3 coding DNA: TGTGCCAGCAGTGAATCTTGGGAGACCCAGTACTTC. This codes for CASSESWETQYF.

This clonotype occurred a few times. This chain connects TRBV11-2 to TRBJ2-3; D remains unclear. Germline assignment: CDR1 SGHAT and CDR2 FQNNGV. The CDR3 has 12 amino acids. The V gene lost 5 bases and the J gene lost 4 bases, with 7 bases spanning the gap. CDR3 bases: TGTGCCAGCAGCACAAGGTCAGATACGCAGTATTTT. This encodes CASSTRSDTQYF.

This clonotype was observed many times. The chain employs TRBV28 and TRBJ2-5, with 7 positions matching TRBD2. After removal of 8 bases from V and 2 bases from J, the junction contained 5 bases not matched to a gene. Germline values: CDR1 MDHEN, CDR2 SYDVKM. CDR3 length: 13 amino acids. The CDR3 sequence: CASRPSGQETQYF. In nucleotides, the CDR3 is TGTGCCAGCCGACCTAGCGGACAAGAGACCCAGTACTTC. The full variable domain, its missing parts supplied by reference TRBV28 and TRBJ2-5, is DVKVTQSSRYLVKRTGEKVFLECVQDMDHENMFWYRQDPGLGLRLIYFSYDVKMKEKGDIPEGYSVSREKKERFSLILESASTNQTSMYLCASRPSGQETQYFGPGTRLLVL.

The chain links TRBV7-2 to TRBJ2-3; TRBD2 matches at 14 bases. Germline CDR1 is SGHTA and CDR2 is FQGNSA. The trim removed 4 bases at V and 6 bases at J, leaving 3 bases unmatched. The CDR3 sequence is 15 residues long. This CDR3 reads CASSSRTSGGDTQYF. Written as DNA, the CDR3 is TGTGCCAGCAGCTCACGGACTAGCGGGGGGGATACGCAGTATTTT.

This clonotype appeared a few times. The rearrangement joins TRBV12-3 or TRBV12-4 to TRBJ2-3; TRBD2 matches at 8 bases. The trim removed 3 bases at V and 1 base at J, leaving 6 bases unmatched. The CDR3 covers 16 residues. Here the CDR3 reads CASSFSGGARTDTQYF. As DNA, the CDR3 is TGTGCCAGCAGTTTTTCGGGGGGGGCCCGCACAGATACGCAGTATTTT.

This clonotype was recorded many times. V is TRBV18 and J is TRBJ2-2, with TRBD2 identical over 7 bases. Losses at the gene ends were 4 bases for V and 6 bases for J; bases not matched to a gene: 14. The germline V gene encodes CDR1 KGHSH and CDR2 LQKENI. This CDR3 is 17 amino acids long. The CDR3 loop is CASSRNFGLGVPGELFF. The DNA for the CDR3 is TGTGCCAGCTCACGAAATTTCGGACTAGGAGTCCCCGGGGAGCTGTTTTTT.

Worth noting for this clonotype: A much more abundant neighbour one base away suggests this may be a read error. The chain couples TRBV4-2 to TRBJ2-5, with a possible D match to TRBD1 (5 bases). In germline, CDR1 is LGHNA, CDR2 YNFKEQ. The CDR3 totals 15 residues. The ends were cut back, 0 bases at V and 5 bases at J, with 13 bases in the middle. This chain's CDR3 is CASSQEGRGHETQYF. The CDR3 DNA reads TGTGCCAGCAGCCAAGAAGGTAGGGGCCACGAGACCCAGTACTTC.

The table lists this clonotype with a few counts. This chain uses TRBV5-6 with TRBJ2-2; TRBD1 might be the D (6 bases). CDR3 length: 15 amino acids. V was shortened by 5 bases and J by 6 bases, with 17 bases between the two germline ends. Germline V gene lookup returns CDR1 SGHDT and CDR2 YYEEEE. CDR3 DNA: TGTGCCAGCAGGTCACAGGGCTCGGGGTCCGGGGAGCTGTTTTTT. Translated, it gives CASRSQGSGSGELFF.

In this sample, this clonotype turned up many times. The chain is built from TRBV12-3 or TRBV12-4 and TRBJ2-1; D could derive from TRBD1 or TRBD2 (5 bases each). Trimming removed 3 bases at V and 3 bases at J, with 9 bases between. The CDR3 spans 14 residues. The CDR3 DNA sequence: TGTGCCAGCAGTTTGGGGACGGACTACAATGAGCAGTTCTTC. This encodes CASSLGTDYNEQFF.

This clonotype was seen ten or more times. The chain joins TRBV2 to TRBJ2-2, with 9 bases lining up with TRBD1. The CDR3 is 14 residues long. From germline, CDR1 is SNHLY and CDR2 FYNNEI. V shed 7 bases, J shed 1 base, and the junction held 1 base outside the gene matches. CDR3 protein: CASKGQGNTGELFF. Here the CDR3 DNA reads TGTGCCAGCAAGGGACAGGGGAACACCGGGGAGCTGTTTTTT.

There are many counts of this clonotype. This chain joins TRBV6-1 and TRBJ1-6; a weak D match, TRBD1 (5 bases). Per the germline V gene, CDR1 is MNHNS and CDR2 is SASEGT. CDR3 length: 14 residues. V was trimmed by 7 bases and J by 7 bases, leaving 14 bases between them. For the CDR3, the DNA is TGTGCCAGCACCCTGGGACTGTTCAATTCACCCCTCCACTTT. Translation gives CASTLGLFNSPLHF.

The J gene is TRBJ2-1, the V gene TRBV25-1, with TRBD2 as a possible D gene (6 bases). The CDR3 consists of 13 residues. CDR1 is MGHDK, CDR2 SYGVNS, per germline. V was shortened by 6 bases and J by 2 bases, with 8 bases between the two germline ends. The CDR3 sequence: CASRRGTYNEQFF. CDR3 in DNA: TGTGCCAGCAGGCGGGGCACCTACAATGAGCAGTTCTTC.

V and J are TRBV4-1 and TRBJ2-1; no reliable D call. The germline gives CDR1 MGHRA, CDR2 YSYEKL. Trimming stripped 1 base from V and 6 bases from J, with 10 bases between. This CDR3 is 14 amino acids long. The CDR3 is CASSQGSRANEQFF. CDR3 DNA: TGCGCCAGCAGCCAAGGGTCGAGAGCCAATGAGCAGTTCTTC.

This clonotype was detected ten times or more. The chain carries TRBV6-6 and TRBJ2-7; D not resolved. This CDR3 comprises 12 residues. V lost 2 bases and J 3 bases, leaving 5 bases between the germline ends. Germline values: CDR1 MNHNY, CDR2 SVGAGI (reference sequence). Here the CDR3 DNA reads TGTGCCAGCAGTTACGCAGGCTACGAGCAGTACGTC. It yields the protein CASSYAGYEQYV.

This chain connects TRBV7-9 to TRBJ2-1; tentatively, D is TRBD2 (6 bases). This CDR3 region has 17 residues. Germline V gene sequence: CDR1 SEHNR, CDR2 FQNEAQ (reference sequence). The V gene lost 3 bases and the J gene lost 3 bases, with 18 bases spanning the gap. CDR3 sequence reads: CASSFAIGGSHYNEQFF. The DNA for the CDR3 is TGTGCCAGCAGCTTCGCAATCGGGGGTTCCCACTACAATGAGCAGTTCTTC.

This clonotype was recorded a few times. This chain joins TRBV2 and TRBJ2-2; 11 bases are a match to TRBD2. Per germline, CDR1 SNHLY and CDR2 FYNNEI. V dropped 4 bases and J dropped 2; count of bases not matched to a gene: 6. This CDR3 has 17 residues. The CDR3 coding sequence is TGTGCCAGCAGTGTGTTGGGACTAGCGGCAAACACCGGGGAGCTGTTTTTT. Amino acid sequence: CASSVLGLAANTGELFF.

V is TRBV30 and J is TRBJ2-5; perhaps TRBD1 as D (5 bases). There are 16 residues in the CDR3. V lost 2 bases, J lost 1 base, and 17 bases lay in between. CDR1 GTSNPN and CDR2 SVGIG come from the germline V gene (reference sequence). The CDR3 nucleotides read TGTGCCTGGAGTCAGTTAGGGGTCGTGGGCCAAGAGACCCAGTACTTC. It codes for CAWSQLGVVGQETQYF.